This entry is about one T cell receptor (beta chain). Its antigen is currently not known. No much larger clone is present one base from it, and per-base qualities are unavailable. The record originates from a study of OX40 agonist ivuxolimab in advanced cancers. Study-level background: The costimulatory receptor OX40 (CD134) was targeted by ivuxolimab, a fully human IgG2 agonistic monoclonal antibody. Intravenous ivuxolimab was administered to patients every 2 weeks at six dose levels: 0.01, 0.1, 0.3, 1.5, 3 and 10 mg/kg. Among the roughly 52 dose-escalation patients, 19 had hepatocellular carcinoma, approximately 15 melanoma, 9 renal cell carcinoma and 9 head and neck cancer. In the dose-escalation cohort, 82.7% of patients were male, and the mean age was roughly 60 years, with a range of 23 to 79. Prior anti-PD-1, anti-PD-L1 or anti-CTLA-4 therapy was permitted, and 30% to 45% of dose-escalation patients had received checkpoint inhibitors. Partial responses were achieved by three dose-escalation patients, of whom one had hepatocellular carcinoma and two had cutaneous melanoma. Peripheral TCRbeta sequencing aimed to test whether ivuxolimab altered TCR sequence diversity and caused clonal T-cell expansion. The paper covers the monotherapy dose-escalation part of the phase I ivuxolimab trial, which included N of about 50 patients.

Trimming removed 4 bases from V and 4 bases from J, leaving 4 bases between the germline ends. From the germline V gene, CDR1 is MDHEN and CDR2 is SYDVKM. The CDR3 goes from the cysteine to the phenylalanine over 11 residues. The retained sequence is limited to the CDR3, 33 bases, with the frame set at the first base. Genomic DNA was isolated from the sorted cells so that the TCRbeta CDR3 region could be sequenced. TCRbeta CDR3 regions were sequenced using the immunoSEQ Assay. TCRdb re-hosts the immuneACCESS table, in-frame sequences only. Its copies lack some clones; in the studies checked, an unresolved V gene accounts for under half of them, and the cause for the rest is not known. For this sample the table gives about 50,000 clones, of which 70% to 90% were detected only once. Clones ranked in the top ten supply around 13% of the sample. The research as a whole found: Which antigens the clonally expanded peripheral T cells were specific for was not determined. At doses from 0.1 to 3.0 mg/kg, clonal expansion was seen in both CD4+ and CD8+ blood T cells between baseline and week 6. In the 0.1-3.0 mg/kg groups, partial responders were among the patients with the lowest normalized peripheral clonal expansion, particularly in CD8+ T cells. Low levels of normalized T-cell clonal expansion were also seen in some nonresponding patients. After ivuxolimab, CD8+ T cells had more expanded clones than CD4+ T cells on average.

Patients with autoimmune disease history or receiving systemic immunosuppression were excluded from the trial. Peripheral blood for TCR sequencing was drawn from every dose cohort at baseline, at cycle 4 day 1 and at cycle 7 day 1. The samples were drawn from a first-in-human, open-label, multicenter phase I dose-escalation trial of ivuxolimab. Adults with locally advanced or metastatic head and neck squamous cell, hepatocellular, melanoma or renal cell carcinoma were enrolled in the trial. CD4+ and CD8+ T cells were sorted separately from peripheral blood before TCR sequencing. Rearrangement joined TRBV28 to TRBJ1-2, with no D gene named confidently. The sequence derives from an adult with an advanced solid tumor such as melanoma, head and neck, liver or kidney cancer. The input for sequencing was CD4+ or CD8+ T cells sorted from blood, taken in a trial of the OX40 agonist ivuxolimab. The base sequence is TGTGCCAGCAGTTCCTTCTATGGCTACACCTTC. It translates as CASSSFYGYTF.